This section outlines one T cell receptor beta chain sequence together with its context. Its specificity is not known. These data originate in a study of T cell repertoires in cytomegalovirus infection. The overall study: It was recently identified HLA-C-restricted and well-studied HLA-B-restricted CMV epitopes that the study used. Indications of both CMV infection and matching HLA type were provided by public TCR beta signatures. Overall study results and limits: HLA-C-restricted CMV-specific TCR beta clonotypes were dominant in the ex vivo response. Cumulative frequency (of public TCR beta family members) identified carriers of CMV plus the relevant HLA.

TCRdb reanalysed the reads using MiXCR and keeps one entry per CDR3 protein. The sample lists about 160,000 distinct CDR3 sequences, about 20% occurring once. The CDR3 is 13 amino acids. CDR1 MNHEY and CDR2 SVGEGT come from the germline V gene. The V and J ends lost 4 bases and 4 bases respectively, with 11 bases between them. This chain links TRBV6-2 or TRBV6-3 with TRBJ2-7; no firm D call. The sequence came from a human donor in good health (CMV status not recorded). Some clones in this sample may be carry-over from other donors' samples. The specimen comprised CD8+ T cells from cultured PBMCs, sampled from culture after CMV antigen stimulation. The CDR3 coding sequence is TGTGCCAGCAGTTCTGTGAACCCATACGAGCAGTACTTC. Translating it yields CASSSVNPYEQYF.